This T cell receptor (beta chain) was identified in a study of T cell responses to AZD1222 COVID-19 vaccine. TCRdb's table, derived via immunoSEQ multiplex PCR, lists solely in-frame clones and lacks some. The sample consists of roughly 150,000 clones, 80% to 95% of them appearing once. This CDR3 comprises 13 residues. CDR1 is MDHEN, CDR2 SYDVKM, per germline. The V gene lost 3 bases and the J gene lost 5 bases, with 10 bases spanning the gap. This TCR was sampled from an adult in good health. The chain combines TRBV28 with TRBJ2-5, with TRBD2 as a possible D gene (5 bases). Source: peripheral blood, taken on day 0 of AZD1222 vaccination. CDR3 protein: CASSLGARETQYF. The CDR3 DNA sequence: TGTGCCAGCAGTTTGGGAGCGCGGGAGACCCAGTACTTC.